Described below is a single T cell receptor beta chain sequence and its context. Its specificity is unknown. TCRdb ran MiXCR on the 5' RACE reads and lists one entry per CDR3 protein. The sample lists approximately 240,000 distinct CDR3 sequences; under 12% were seen once. These data come from a study of CD8 T cells in ankylosing spondylitis. The study, taken as a whole, reports: Past studies reported some motif variants in reactive arthritis synovial fluid and blood. Disease-associated clones were reportedly significantly overrepresented in matched ankylosing spondylitis synovial fluid.

The germline CDR1 and CDR2 sequences are SEHNR and FQNEAQ (reference sequence). Trimming shortened V by 3 bases and J by 5 bases, and 7 bases separated the two germline ends. The CDR3 sequence is 12 residues long. Specimen: blood, either unsorted or a sorted T cell fraction (not recorded which). The gene calls are TRBV7-9 and TRBJ1-1; D unresolved. The receptor was isolated from a male donor with ankylosing spondylitis or in good health (not recorded which). The CDR3, as DNA: TGTGCCAGCAGCTTTGTCCGGACTGAAGCTTTCTTT. Its translation is CASSFVRTEAFF.